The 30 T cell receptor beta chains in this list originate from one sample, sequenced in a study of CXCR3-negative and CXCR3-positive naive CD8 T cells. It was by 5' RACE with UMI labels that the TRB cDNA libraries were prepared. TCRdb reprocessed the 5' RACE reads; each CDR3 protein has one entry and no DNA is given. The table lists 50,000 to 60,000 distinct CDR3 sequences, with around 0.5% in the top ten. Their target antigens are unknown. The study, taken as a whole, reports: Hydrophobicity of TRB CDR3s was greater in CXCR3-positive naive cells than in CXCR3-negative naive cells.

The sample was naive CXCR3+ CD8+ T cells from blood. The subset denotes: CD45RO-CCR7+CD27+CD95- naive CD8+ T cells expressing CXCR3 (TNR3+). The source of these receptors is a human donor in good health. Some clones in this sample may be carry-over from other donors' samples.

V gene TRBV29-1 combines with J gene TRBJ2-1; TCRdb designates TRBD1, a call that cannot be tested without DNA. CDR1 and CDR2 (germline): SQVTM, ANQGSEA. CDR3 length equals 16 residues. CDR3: CSVETGQTSSYNEQFF.

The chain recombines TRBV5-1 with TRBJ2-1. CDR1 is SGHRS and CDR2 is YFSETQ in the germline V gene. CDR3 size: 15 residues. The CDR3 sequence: CASSLAGVSYNEQFF.

This chain's CDR3 is CASSLAAGSYEQYF. This chain links TRBV5-1 with TRBJ2-7; TCRdb outputs TRBD1, but without DNA this stays unchecked. The germline V gene has CDR1 SGHRS and CDR2 YFSETQ. This CDR3 is built from 14 residues. Supplemented by reference TRBV5-1 and TRBJ2-7, the full variable domain reads KAGVTQTPRYLIKTRGQQVTLSCSPISGHRSVSWYQQTPGQGLQFLFEYFSETQRNKGNFPGRFSGRQFSNSRSEMNVSTLELGDSALYLCASSLAAGSYEQYFGPGTRLTVT.

The CDR3 protein is CASSLLWTAQDTQYF. The chain links TRBV27 to TRBJ2-3. This CDR3 contains 15 residues. Germline CDR1 is MNHEY and CDR2 is SMNVEV (reference sequence).

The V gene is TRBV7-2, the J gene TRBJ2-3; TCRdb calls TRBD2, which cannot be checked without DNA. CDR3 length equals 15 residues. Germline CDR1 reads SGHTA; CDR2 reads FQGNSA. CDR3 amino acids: CASSLVAGAADTQYF.

CDR3 amino acids: CAISEGTGDQPQHF. V is TRBV10-3 and J is TRBJ1-5; TCRdb reports TRBD1, a call that lacks DNA to check it against. CDR1 and CDR2 (germline): ENHRY, SYGVKD. The CDR3 has 14 residues.

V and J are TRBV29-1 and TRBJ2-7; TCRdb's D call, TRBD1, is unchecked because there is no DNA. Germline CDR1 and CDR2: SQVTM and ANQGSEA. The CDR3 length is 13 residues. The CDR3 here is CSVRTGDTYEQYF.

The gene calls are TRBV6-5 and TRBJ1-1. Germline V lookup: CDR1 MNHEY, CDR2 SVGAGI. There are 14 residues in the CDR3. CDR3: CASIPGGGSTEAFF.

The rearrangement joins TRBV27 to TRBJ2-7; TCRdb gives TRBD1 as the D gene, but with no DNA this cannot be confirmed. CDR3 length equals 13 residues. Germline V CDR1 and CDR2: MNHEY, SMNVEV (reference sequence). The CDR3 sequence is CASGLQGTYEQYF.

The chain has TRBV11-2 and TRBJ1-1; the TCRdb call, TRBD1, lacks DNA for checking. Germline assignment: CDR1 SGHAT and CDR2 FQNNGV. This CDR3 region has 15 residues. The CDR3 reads CASSLYEGLNTEAFF.

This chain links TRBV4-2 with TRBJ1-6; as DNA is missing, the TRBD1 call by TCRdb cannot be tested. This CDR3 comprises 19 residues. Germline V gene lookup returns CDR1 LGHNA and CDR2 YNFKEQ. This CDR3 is CASRHKTFRVGQDNSPLHF.

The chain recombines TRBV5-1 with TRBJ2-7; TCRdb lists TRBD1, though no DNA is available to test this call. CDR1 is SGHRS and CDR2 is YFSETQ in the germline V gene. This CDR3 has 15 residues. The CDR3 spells CASSSETGVRGEQYF.

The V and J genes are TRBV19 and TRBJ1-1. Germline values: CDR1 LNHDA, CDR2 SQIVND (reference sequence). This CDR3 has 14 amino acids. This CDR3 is CASSIAAGGPEAFF. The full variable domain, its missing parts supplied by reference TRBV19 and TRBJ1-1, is DGGITQSPKYLFRKEGQNVTLSCEQNLNHDAMYWYRQDPGQGLRLIYYSQIVNDFQKGDIAEGYSVSREKKESFPLTVTSAQKNPTAFYLCASSIAAGGPEAFFGQGTRLTVV.

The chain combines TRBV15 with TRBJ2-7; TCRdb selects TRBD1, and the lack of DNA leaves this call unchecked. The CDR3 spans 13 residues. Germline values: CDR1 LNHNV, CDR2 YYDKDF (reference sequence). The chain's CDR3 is CATSRVRGNEQYF.

The CDR3 spells CASGLVGGAEAFF. The gene calls are TRBV12-5 and TRBJ1-1; TCRdb lists TRBD1, though no DNA is available to test this call. The CDR3 has 13 residues. Germline V gene data show CDR1 as LGHNT and CDR2 as FRNRAP.

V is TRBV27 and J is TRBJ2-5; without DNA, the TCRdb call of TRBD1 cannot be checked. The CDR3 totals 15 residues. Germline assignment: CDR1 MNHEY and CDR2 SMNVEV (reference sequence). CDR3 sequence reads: CASSPLTSPEETQYF.

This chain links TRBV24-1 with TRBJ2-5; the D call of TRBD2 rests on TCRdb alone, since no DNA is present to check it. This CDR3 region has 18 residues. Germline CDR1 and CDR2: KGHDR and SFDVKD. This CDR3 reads CATSDALSGLTRGETQYF.

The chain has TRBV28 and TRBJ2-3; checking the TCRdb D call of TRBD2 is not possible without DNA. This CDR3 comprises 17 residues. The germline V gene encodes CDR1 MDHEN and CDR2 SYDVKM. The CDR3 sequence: CASSFTPLAGVTDTQYF.

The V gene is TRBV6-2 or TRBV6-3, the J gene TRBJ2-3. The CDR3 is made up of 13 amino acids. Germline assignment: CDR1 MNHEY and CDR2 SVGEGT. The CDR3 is CASSYHEADTQYF.

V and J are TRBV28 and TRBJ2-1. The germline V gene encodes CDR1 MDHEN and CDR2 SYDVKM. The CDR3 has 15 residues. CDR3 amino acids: CASSLIESSYNEQFF.

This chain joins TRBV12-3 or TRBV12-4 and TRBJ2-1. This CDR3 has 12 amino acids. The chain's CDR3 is CASSLGGREQFF.

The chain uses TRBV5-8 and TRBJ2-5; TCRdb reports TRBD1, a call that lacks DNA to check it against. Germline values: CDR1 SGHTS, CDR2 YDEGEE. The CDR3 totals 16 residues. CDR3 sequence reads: CASSLVGTGDQETQYF.

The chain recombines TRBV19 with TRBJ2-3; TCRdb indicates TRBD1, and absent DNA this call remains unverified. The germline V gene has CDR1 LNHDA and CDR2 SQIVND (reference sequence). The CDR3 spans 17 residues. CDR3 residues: CASSIPPGYTSTDTQYF.

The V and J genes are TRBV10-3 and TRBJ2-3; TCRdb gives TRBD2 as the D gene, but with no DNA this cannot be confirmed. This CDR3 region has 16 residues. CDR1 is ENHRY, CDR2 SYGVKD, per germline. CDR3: CAISEGEGTLTDTQYF.

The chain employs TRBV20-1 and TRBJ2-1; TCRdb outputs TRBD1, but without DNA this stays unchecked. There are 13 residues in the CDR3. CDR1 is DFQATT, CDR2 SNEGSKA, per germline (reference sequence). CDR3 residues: CSARGIGDNEQFF.

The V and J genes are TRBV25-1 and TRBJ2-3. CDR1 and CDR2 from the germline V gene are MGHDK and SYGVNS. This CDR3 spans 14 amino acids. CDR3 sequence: CASSLKMATDTQYF.

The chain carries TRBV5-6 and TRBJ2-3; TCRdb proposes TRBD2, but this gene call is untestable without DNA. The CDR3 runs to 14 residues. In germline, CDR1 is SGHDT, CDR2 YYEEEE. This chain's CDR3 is CASSFTSDTDTQYF.

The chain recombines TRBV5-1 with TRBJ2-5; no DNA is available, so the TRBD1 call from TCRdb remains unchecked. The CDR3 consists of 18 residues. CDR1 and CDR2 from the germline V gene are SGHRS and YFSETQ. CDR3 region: CASSLSGHLIGMGETQYF.

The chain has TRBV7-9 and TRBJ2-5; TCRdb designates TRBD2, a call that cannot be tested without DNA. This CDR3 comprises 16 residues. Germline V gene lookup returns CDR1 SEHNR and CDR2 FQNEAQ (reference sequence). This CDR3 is CASSNLRDLIQETQYF.

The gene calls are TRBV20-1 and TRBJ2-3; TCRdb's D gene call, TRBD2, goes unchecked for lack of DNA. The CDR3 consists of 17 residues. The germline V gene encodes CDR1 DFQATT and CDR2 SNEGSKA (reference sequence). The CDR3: CSARDRFFGGVTDTQYF.